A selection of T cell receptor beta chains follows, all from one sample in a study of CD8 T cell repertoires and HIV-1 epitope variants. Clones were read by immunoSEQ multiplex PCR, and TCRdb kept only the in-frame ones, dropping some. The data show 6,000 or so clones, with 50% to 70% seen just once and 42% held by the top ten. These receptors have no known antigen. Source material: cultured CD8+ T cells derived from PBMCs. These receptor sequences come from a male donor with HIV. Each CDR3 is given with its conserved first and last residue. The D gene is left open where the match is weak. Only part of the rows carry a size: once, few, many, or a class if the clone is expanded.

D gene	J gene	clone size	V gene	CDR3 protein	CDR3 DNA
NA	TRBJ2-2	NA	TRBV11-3	CASSLESNTGELFF	TGTGCCAGCAGCTTAGAATCGAACACCGGGGAGCTGTTTTTT
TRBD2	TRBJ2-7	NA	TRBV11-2	CASSLTPELAGVYEQYF	TGTGCCAGCAGCTTAACCCCGGAGCTAGCGGGAGTGTATGAGCAGTACTTC
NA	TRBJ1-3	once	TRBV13	CASSLGLSGVRNTIYF	TGTGCCAGCAGCTTAGGGTTGTCTGGAGTAAGAAACACCATATATTTT
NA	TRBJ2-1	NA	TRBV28	CASSPTMQEEQFF	TGTGCCAGCAGCCCCACAATGCAGGAGGAGCAGTTCTTC
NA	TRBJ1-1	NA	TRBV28	CASSLIENTEAFF	TGTGCCAGCAGTTTAATAGAGAACACTGAAGCTTTCTTT
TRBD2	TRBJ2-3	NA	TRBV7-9	CASQPSGNTDTQYF	TGTGCCAGCCAACCTAGCGGGAACACAGATACGCAGTATTTT
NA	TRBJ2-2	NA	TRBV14	CASSQEGGYTGELFF	TGTGCCAGCAGCCAAGAAGGGGGGTACACCGGGGAGCTGTTTTTT
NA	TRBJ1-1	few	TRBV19	CASLQGGTEAFF	TGTGCCAGTCTCCAGGGTGGGACTGAAGCTTTCTTT
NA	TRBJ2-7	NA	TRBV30	CAWRDGYEQYF	TGTGCCTGGAGGGACGGGTACGAGCAGTACTTC
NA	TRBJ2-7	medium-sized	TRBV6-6	CASSPGAITYEQYF	TGTGCCAGCAGCCCCGGGGCGATTACCTACGAGCAGTACTTC